The rows below give T cell receptor beta chains drawn from one sample of a study of blood T cell repertoires in COVID-19. The assay was immunoSEQ multiplex PCR, and TCRdb's table has in-frame clones only and misses some. The sample includes fewer than 300,000 clones, about four fifths of them seen just once. Specimen: peripheral blood. The receptors originated from a human donor with COVID-19, enrolled during active disease. The donor label of this sample is uncertain. Both conserved end residues are part of each CDR3. Each record gives: V gene, J gene, clone size, D gene, CDR3 DNA, CDR3 protein. D genes are given only for firm matches. Not all rows give a size; the values are once, few, many and, for expanded clones, a class.

TRBV11-2	TRBJ2-7	NA	NA	TGTGCCAGCAGCTTAGAGCGCCTCTCGGGGGAGCAGTACTTC	CASSLERLSGEQYF
TRBV19	TRBJ1-1	NA	TRBD1	TGTGCCAGTATGTCCCCGGGACAGAGCACTGAAGCTTTCTTT	CASMSPGQSTEAFF
TRBV24-1	TRBJ1-2	NA	NA	TGTGCCACCAGTGATTGGTCAGGATTCGATGGCTACACCTTC	CATSDWSGFDGYTF
TRBV5-1	TRBJ1-1	NA	NA	TGCGCCAGCAGCTTGGTGGGGGGGCCCACTGAAGCTTTCTTT	CASSLVGGPTEAFF
TRBV27	TRBJ2-7	NA	TRBD2	TGTGCCAGCAGTTTGCTCACTAGCGGGAGACCCTACGAGCAGTACTTC	CASSLLTSGRPYEQYF
TRBV6-5	TRBJ1-3	NA	NA	TGTGCCAGCAGTCAGCGACGGTCCTCTGGAAACACCATATATTTT	CASSQRRSSGNTIYF
TRBV5-1	TRBJ1-1	NA	NA	TGCGCCAGCAGCCCTGGGTCAGGGATGAACACTGAAGCTTTCTTT	CASSPGSGMNTEAFF
TRBV30	TRBJ2-3	NA	TRBD2	TGTGCCTGGAGCGACTCCAGCGGGAGGGGAGATACGCAGTATTTT	CAWSDSSGRGDTQYF
TRBV2	TRBJ2-3	NA	NA	TGTGCCAGCAGCCTTACTAGCAGGGGCACAGATACGCAGTATTTT	CASSLTSRGTDTQYF
TRBV10-2	TRBJ2-3	NA	NA	TGCGCCAGCAGCGGGACTTCTCTATTCACAGATACGCAGTATTTT	CASSGTSLFTDTQYF
TRBV21-1	TRBJ2-5	NA	NA	TGTGCCAGCAGCAAAGTCCGACTAGCGGGAGGGCTCGAAGAGACCCAGTACTTC	CASSKVRLAGGLEETQYF
TRBV5-1	TRBJ1-2	NA	TRBD1	TGCGCCAGCAGCCCCGGACAGGGGACTACTAACTATGGCTACACCTTC	CASSPGQGTTNYGYTF
TRBV5-1	TRBJ2-3	NA	NA	TGCGCCAGCAGCTCGGAGACAGGTTGGAGCACAGATACGCAGTATTTT	CASSSETGWSTDTQYF
TRBV2	TRBJ2-6	NA	TRBD1	TGTGCCAGCAGTCCGGGACAGCTATTCTCTGGGGCCAACGTCCTGACTTTC	CASSPGQLFSGANVLTF
TRBV7-9	TRBJ2-1	NA	TRBD2	TGTGCCAGCAGCTTAATGGGGGGGAATGAGCAGTTCTTC	CASSLMGGNEQFF
TRBV27	TRBJ2-2	once	NA	TGTGCCAGCAGTTTGAGGGGGGAGCTGTTTTTT	CASSLRGELFF
TRBV27	TRBJ2-3	NA	NA	TGTGCCAGCAGTTTATTTAATGTAAGGGGGGGGGCAGATACGCAGTATTTT	CASSLFNVRGGADTQYF
TRBV19	TRBJ1-1	NA	NA	TGTGCCAGTAGTATAAACTCACAGGTAGACACTGAAGCTTTCTTT	CASSINSQVDTEAFF